Shown below are 4 T cell receptor beta chains from a single sample sequenced in a study of blood T cell repertoires in COVID-19. Here immunoSEQ multiplex PCR was the method, and the copy in TCRdb shows in-frame clones only, minus some. This repertoire shows under 300,000 clones, 70% to 90% found once; its top ten account for 1.5% to 2%. Input material: PBMCs or T cells enriched from blood (not recorded which). The receptors come from a woman in her 50s who had recovered from COVID-19.

The chain has TRBV2 and TRBJ1-4, with D hard to call. The CDR3 is 13 amino acids. Germline loops: CDR1 SNHLY, CDR2 FYNNEI. Trimming left V 6 bases short and J 0 bases short, with 5 bases between. CDR3 residues: CASSPATNEKLFF. The CDR3 bases are TGTGCCAGCAGCCCTGCAACTAATGAAAAACTGTTTTTT.

The rearrangement uses TRBV3-1 (or the pseudogene TRBV3-2) and TRBJ1-1, with D uncertain. Trimming removed 1 base at V and 8 bases at J, with 11 bases between. The V gene's germline CDR1 is LGHDT and CDR2 YNNKEL (reference sequence). This CDR3 has 13 amino acids. The CDR3 reads CASSQVSLLEAFF. The CDR3 DNA sequence: TGTGCCAGCAGCCAAGTTTCACTACTCGAAGCTTTCTTT.

The genes are TRBV27 and TRBJ1-5; 8 bases match TRBD1. CDR3 length: 15 amino acids. CDR1 MNHEY and CDR2 SMNVEV come from the germline V gene (reference sequence). The junction had 8 bases not matched to a gene; V was cut back by 6 bases and J by 4 bases. The CDR3 DNA sequence: TGTGCCAGCAGGGATGACAGGGGCACGAATCAGCCCCAGCATTTT. Protein product: CASRDDRGTNQPQHF.

J is TRBJ2-5 and V is TRBV4-1; 9 bases align to TRBD1. The ends lost 3 bases at V and 4 bases at J; junction bases unmatched: 6. The CDR3 sequence is 15 residues long. Germline V lookup: CDR1 MGHRA, CDR2 YSYEKL. This CDR3 reads CASSHLTGGRETQYF. The CDR3 nucleotides read TGCGCCAGCAGCCACCTTACAGGGGGCCGAGAGACCCAGTACTTC.